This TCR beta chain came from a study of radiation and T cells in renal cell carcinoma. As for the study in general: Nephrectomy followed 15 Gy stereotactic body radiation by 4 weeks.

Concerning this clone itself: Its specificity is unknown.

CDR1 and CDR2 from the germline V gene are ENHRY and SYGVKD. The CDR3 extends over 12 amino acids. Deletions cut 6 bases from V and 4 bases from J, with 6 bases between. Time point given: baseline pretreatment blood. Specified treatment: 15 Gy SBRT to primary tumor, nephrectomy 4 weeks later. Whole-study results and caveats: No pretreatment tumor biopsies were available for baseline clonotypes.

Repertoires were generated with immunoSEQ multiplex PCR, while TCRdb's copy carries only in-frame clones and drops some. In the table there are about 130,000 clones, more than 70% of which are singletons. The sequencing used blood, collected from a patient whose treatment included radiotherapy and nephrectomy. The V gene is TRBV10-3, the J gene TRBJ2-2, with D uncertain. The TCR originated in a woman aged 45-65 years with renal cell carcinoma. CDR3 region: CAIRPGTGELFF. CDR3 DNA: TGTGCCATCAGGCCGGGCACCGGGGAGCTGTTTTTT.